These 10 T cell receptor beta chains were all obtained from the same sample, sequenced in a study of Tregs in tolerant kidney transplant recipients. The assay was immunoSEQ multiplex PCR, and TCRdb's table has in-frame clones only and misses some. The table lists over 50,000 clones, 80% to 90% of them singletons, with about 2% in the top ten. The source material was Tregs from blood, sampled before the transplant. Every receptor here comes from a human donor who received a combined kidney and bone marrow transplant.

This chain uses TRBV4-3 with TRBJ2-1, with D unclear. The V gene's germline CDR1 is LGHNA and CDR2 YSLEER. The ends were cut back, 0 bases at V and 6 bases at J, with 12 bases in the middle. This CDR3 comprises 15 residues. The CDR3 sequence is CASSQDPGRSNEQFF. The CDR3 nucleotides are TGCGCCAGCAGCCAAGATCCAGGCCGGTCCAATGAGCAGTTCTTC.

The V and J genes are TRBV11-3 and TRBJ2-2; D is undetermined. The CDR3 covers 13 residues. Germline CDR1 and CDR2: SGHNT and YENEEA. Deletions cut 5 bases from V and 5 bases from J, with 9 bases between. The CDR3, as DNA: TGTGCCAGCAGCAACCAAGGTACCGGGGAGCTGTTTTTT. Residues: CASSNQGTGELFF.

V is TRBV9 and J is TRBJ2-5, with D tentatively TRBD2 (6 bases). Germline-derived CDR1 and CDR2 are SGDLS and YYNGEE. This CDR3 has 15 residues. Trimming left V 4 bases short and J 4 bases short, with 17 bases between. This chain's CDR3 is CASSLQGGRAETQYF. In DNA, the CDR3 is TGTGCCAGCAGCCTGCAAGGAGGGCGGGCAGAGACCCAGTACTTC.

V gene TRBV27 combines with J gene TRBJ1-2; perhaps TRBD1 as D (5 bases). Germline values: CDR1 MNHEY, CDR2 SMNVEV (reference sequence). CDR3 length: 13 residues. V shed 6 bases and J shed 3 bases, with 11 bases lying between them. This chain's CDR3 is CASRKGEDYGYTF. The CDR3 coding sequence is TGTGCCAGCAGGAAAGGGGAGGACTATGGCTACACCTTC.

In its sample, this clone was seen once. CDR3 sequence reads: CASSPDGRVETQYF. CDR3 bases: TGTGCCAGCAGCCCAGACGGCAGGGTGGAGACCCAGTACTTC. The chain recombines TRBV7-8 with TRBJ2-5; D is possibly TRBD1 (5 bases). Germline V gene sequence: CDR1 SGHVS, CDR2 FQNEAQ. This CDR3 contains 14 residues. Trimming took off 5 bases at V and 5 bases at J, with 15 bases between the two ends.

V and J are TRBV7-2 and TRBJ2-3; 12 bases agree with TRBD2. Per germline, CDR1 SGHTA and CDR2 FQGNSA. With 5 bases clipped from V and 4 bases from J, the junction kept 4 bases outside the gene matches. The CDR3 sequence is 15 residues long. The CDR3 sequence is CASSQRLAGADTQYF. The CDR3 region has the DNA TGTGCCAGCAGCCAGAGACTAGCGGGGGCAGATACGCAGTATTTT.

The V and J genes are TRBV28 and TRBJ1-6, with D unclear. Germline V gene lookup returns CDR1 MDHEN and CDR2 SYDVKM. V gave up 0 bases and J gave up 8 bases, with 5 bases separating them. This CDR3 is built from 13 residues. DNA for the CDR3: TGTGCCAGCAGTTTATGGAGGGATTCACCCCTCCACTTT. Protein: CASSLWRDSPLHF.

The chain is built from TRBV18 and TRBJ2-5, with D perhaps being TRBD1 or TRBD2 (5 bases each). The ends were cut back, 11 bases at V and 0 bases at J, with 7 bases in the middle. The CDR3 is made up of 11 amino acids. CDR1 is KGHSH, CDR2 LQKENI, per germline. The CDR3 region is CAGGNQETQYF. The DNA for the CDR3 is TGTGCCGGGGGTAACCAAGAGACCCAGTACTTC.

The chain joins TRBV27 to TRBJ1-6; D is unresolved. CDR1 and CDR2 (germline): MNHEY, SMNVEV (reference sequence). V gave up 0 bases and J gave up 7 bases, with 10 bases separating them. The CDR3 totals 15 residues. The CDR3 loop reads CASSLSRVMNSPLHF. CDR3 nucleotides: TGTGCCAGCAGTTTATCACGGGTAATGAATTCACCCCTCCACTTT.

V gene TRBV5-1 combines with J gene TRBJ2-2, with a tentative D call TRBD1 (6 bases). Per the germline V gene, CDR1 is SGHRS and CDR2 is YFSETQ. Trimming cost V 2 bases and J 8 bases, with 13 bases left between them. The CDR3 runs to 14 residues. The CDR3, as DNA: TGCGCCAGCAGCTTTTCAGGGGATGGAGGGGAGCTGTTTTTT. As protein: CASSFSGDGGELFF.